This is a list of T cell receptor beta chains from one sample in a study of T cell changes during pregnancy in multiple sclerosis. Clones were sequenced by immunoSEQ multiplex PCR, and TCRdb holds only the in-frame ones, with some missing. The sample yields about 74,000 clones, about nine tenths seen once. The sample was peripheral blood, taken before pregnancy. The source is a female donor with multiple sclerosis, enrolled in a pregnancy study. Each CDR3 is given with its conserved first and last residue. The order of the fields is D gene, V gene, clone size, J gene, CDR3 DNA, CDR3 protein. D genes are given only for firm matches. Clone size is given for some rows only: seen once, a few or many times, or a class if the clone is expanded.

d_call: .
v_call: TRBV19
clone_size: .
j_call: TRBJ1-5
cdr3_nt: TGTGCCAGTAGTCCCAGGGGATATAGTCAGCCCCAGCATTTT
cdr3_aa: CASSPRGYSQPQHF

d_call: .
v_call: TRBV7-9
clone_size: .
j_call: TRBJ1-1
cdr3_nt: TGTGCCAGCAGCTCGGCGGTCACTGAAGCTTTCTTT
cdr3_aa: CASSSAVTEAFF

d_call: .
v_call: TRBV2
clone_size: .
j_call: TRBJ1-5
cdr3_nt: TGTGCCAGCGCCTTTGAAGAGGGTAGGGATAATGTGGATCAGCCCCAGCATTTT
cdr3_aa: CASAFEEGRDNVDQPQHF

d_call: TRBD2
v_call: TRBV4-3
clone_size: .
j_call: TRBJ2-5
cdr3_nt: TGCGCCAGCAGTCCCGGGACTAGCGGCCAAGAGACCCAGTACTTC
cdr3_aa: CASSPGTSGQETQYF

d_call: TRBD1
v_call: TRBV30
clone_size: .
j_call: TRBJ2-6
cdr3_nt: TGTGCCTGGGAACAGGGGGCACGGTCTGGGGCCAACGTCCTGACTTTC
cdr3_aa: CAWEQGARSGANVLTF

d_call: .
v_call: TRBV6-1
clone_size: .
j_call: TRBJ2-7
cdr3_nt: TGTGCCAGCAGTAGGGACACCCCCTACGAGCAGTACTTC
cdr3_aa: CASSRDTPYEQYF

d_call: .
v_call: TRBV27
clone_size: .
j_call: TRBJ2-1
cdr3_nt: TGTGCCAGCAGTTTGGGGCGGAGCTCCTACAATGAGCAGTTCTTC
cdr3_aa: CASSLGRSSYNEQFF

d_call: TRBD2
v_call: TRBV4-2
clone_size: .
j_call: TRBJ2-1
cdr3_nt: TGTGCCAGCAGCCCTTTAGGACTAGCGTCGGACAATGAGCAGTTCTTC
cdr3_aa: CASSPLGLASDNEQFF

d_call: .
v_call: TRBV29-1
clone_size: .
j_call: TRBJ1-1
cdr3_nt: TGCAGCGTTGTAGTTGAGAACAGGAACACTGAAGCTTTCTTT
cdr3_aa: CSVVVENRNTEAFF

d_call: .
v_call: TRBV19
clone_size: .
j_call: TRBJ1-4
cdr3_nt: TGTGCCAGTAGTCTAAGACAGGCGCTCGATGAAAAACTGTTTTTT
cdr3_aa: CASSLRQALDEKLFF

d_call: .
v_call: TRBV27
clone_size: .
j_call: TRBJ1-1
cdr3_nt: TGTGCCAGCAGTCTCGGCAGGGGAGCTGAAGCTTTCTTT
cdr3_aa: CASSLGRGAEAFF

d_call: .
v_call: TRBV29-1
clone_size: few
j_call: TRBJ1-1
cdr3_nt: TGCAGCGTCACCCCACCACAGTTGAACACTGAAGCTTTCTTT
cdr3_aa: CSVTPPQLNTEAFF

d_call: .
v_call: TRBV18
clone_size: .
j_call: TRBJ1-1
cdr3_nt: TGTGCCAGCTCACCAGTGACAAACACTGAAGCTTTCTTT
cdr3_aa: CASSPVTNTEAFF

d_call: .
v_call: TRBV28
clone_size: .
j_call: TRBJ1-2
cdr3_nt: TGTGCCAGCAGTTCTCGGACTGCGCCCTATGGCTACACCTTC
cdr3_aa: CASSSRTAPYGYTF

d_call: .
v_call: TRBV10-3
clone_size: .
j_call: TRBJ2-5
cdr3_nt: TGTGCCATCAGTGGGCGACAGGCTGAGACCCAGTACTTC
cdr3_aa: CAISGRQAETQYF

d_call: .
v_call: TRBV25-1
clone_size: .
j_call: TRBJ1-1
cdr3_nt: TGTGCCAGCATTGGGCGGGAGGGAAAAAAGGGTGAAGCTTTCTTT
cdr3_aa: CASIGREGKKGEAFF

d_call: .
v_call: TRBV6-1
clone_size: .
j_call: TRBJ2-5
cdr3_nt: TGTGCCAGCAGTGCCCCAGCCCTGAGAGGAGAGACCCAGTACTTC
cdr3_aa: CASSAPALRGETQYF

d_call: .
v_call: TRBV6-5
clone_size: .
j_call: TRBJ1-1
cdr3_nt: TGTGCCACCGGGCGGGGGGTTGGAACTGAAGCTTTCTTT
cdr3_aa: CATGRGVGTEAFF

d_call: .
v_call: TRBV7-2
clone_size: .
j_call: TRBJ2-5
cdr3_nt: TGTGCCAGCAGCTACCCAGGGGCAGGGCGGGAGACCCAGTACTTC
cdr3_aa: CASSYPGAGRETQYF

d_call: TRBD1
v_call: TRBV6-5
clone_size: once
j_call: TRBJ1-3
cdr3_nt: TGTGCCAGCAGTCTACAGGGGTACTCTGGAAACACCATATATTTT
cdr3_aa: CASSLQGYSGNTIYF

d_call: .
v_call: TRBV27
clone_size: many
j_call: TRBJ1-5
cdr3_nt: TGTGCCAGCAGTTTTAGCAGCAATCAGCCCCAGCATTTT
cdr3_aa: CASSFSSNQPQHF

d_call: TRBD1
v_call: TRBV7-2
clone_size: .
j_call: TRBJ1-2
cdr3_nt: TGTGCCAGCAGCTTTTCGGGGACAGGACTCTATGGCTACACCTTC
cdr3_aa: CASSFSGTGLYGYTF

d_call: TRBD1
v_call: TRBV7-2
clone_size: few
j_call: TRBJ1-2
cdr3_nt: TGTGCCAGCAGCGAGGCAACAGGGGGGGGTGGCTACACCTTC
cdr3_aa: CASSEATGGGGYTF

d_call: TRBD1
v_call: TRBV28
clone_size: .
j_call: TRBJ1-2
cdr3_nt: TGTGCCAGCAGTCCGTTCTTAAATACAGGGGGCGACTATGGCTACACCTTC
cdr3_aa: CASSPFLNTGGDYGYTF

d_call: TRBD1
v_call: TRBV7-2
clone_size: .
j_call: TRBJ2-5
cdr3_nt: TGTGCCAGCAGCCGTGGGACAGGGGGAAGTCAAGAGACCCAGTACTTC
cdr3_aa: CASSRGTGGSQETQYF

d_call: TRBD2
v_call: TRBV9
clone_size: .
j_call: TRBJ2-5
cdr3_nt: TGTGCCAGCAGCATAGGAAATGGGGGGGGGCAAGAGACCCAGTACTTC
cdr3_aa: CASSIGNGGGQETQYF

d_call: .
v_call: TRBV27
clone_size: .
j_call: TRBJ2-1
cdr3_nt: TGTGCCAGCAGTTTATGGGGGGAGAATGAGCAGTTCTTC
cdr3_aa: CASSLWGENEQFF

d_call: TRBD1
v_call: TRBV19
clone_size: .
j_call: TRBJ1-6
cdr3_nt: TGTGCCAGTAGTCCGTCAGGGGGCAAAAATTCACCCCTCCACTTT
cdr3_aa: CASSPSGGKNSPLHF

d_call: TRBD1
v_call: TRBV28
clone_size: .
j_call: TRBJ2-4
cdr3_nt: TGTGCCAGCAGCTATCAGGACAGGGAACGGAAAAACATTCAGTACTTC
cdr3_aa: CASSYQDRERKNIQYF

d_call: .
v_call: TRBV5-6
clone_size: .
j_call: TRBJ1-1
cdr3_nt: TGTGCCAGCACCTCTCGGGGGTATATGAACACTGAAGCTTTCTTT
cdr3_aa: CASTSRGYMNTEAFF

d_call: TRBD1
v_call: TRBV27
clone_size: .
j_call: TRBJ2-2
cdr3_nt: TGTGCCAGCAATAGACTACGACCCGGGACAGGGGTCTCCGGGGAGCTGTTTTTT
cdr3_aa: CASNRLRPGTGVSGELFF

d_call: .
v_call: TRBV14
clone_size: .
j_call: TRBJ1-2
cdr3_nt: TGTGCCAGCAGCCTGGCAGGGGCCGGCTACACCTTC
cdr3_aa: CASSLAGAGYTF

d_call: .
v_call: TRBV7-9
clone_size: .
j_call: TRBJ2-4
cdr3_nt: TGTGCCAGCAGCCCCACGCTGCGGGTGGCCAAAAACATTCAGTACTTC
cdr3_aa: CASSPTLRVAKNIQYF

d_call: TRBD1
v_call: TRBV28
clone_size: .
j_call: TRBJ2-2
cdr3_nt: TGTGCCAGCAGTCCTCAACAGGGGGCCGGGGAGCTGTTTTTT
cdr3_aa: CASSPQQGAGELFF

d_call: .
v_call: TRBV30
clone_size: .
j_call: TRBJ2-1
cdr3_nt: TGTGCCTGGAGTGTGGGAGTGGGGCAGTTCTTC
cdr3_aa: CAWSVGVGQFF

d_call: .
v_call: TRBV9
clone_size: .
j_call: TRBJ1-1
cdr3_nt: TGTGCCAGCAGCGTAGATGGAGGGTCAACCCCTGAAGCTTTCTTT
cdr3_aa: CASSVDGGSTPEAFF

d_call: .
v_call: TRBV4-2
clone_size: .
j_call: TRBJ2-1
cdr3_nt: TGTGCCAGCAGCCAAGTAGGGGAACCACTCAACAATGAGCAGTTCTTC
cdr3_aa: CASSQVGEPLNNEQFF

d_call: .
v_call: TRBV7-9
clone_size: .
j_call: TRBJ1-1
cdr3_nt: TGTGCCAGCAGCTTACGGACAGAGAACACTGAAGCTTTCTTT
cdr3_aa: CASSLRTENTEAFF

d_call: TRBD2
v_call: TRBV5-4
clone_size: once
j_call: TRBJ2-1
cdr3_nt: TGTGCCAGCAGCTTGCCCGGGACTAGTAAGAGAGATGAGCAGTTCTTC
cdr3_aa: CASSLPGTSKRDEQFF

d_call: TRBD2
v_call: TRBV5-1
clone_size: .
j_call: TRBJ2-3
cdr3_nt: TGCGCCAGCAGCTTTAGGACTAGCCAAGTGGGAGATACGCAGTATTTT
cdr3_aa: CASSFRTSQVGDTQYF

d_call: .
v_call: TRBV4-1
clone_size: .
j_call: TRBJ1-1
cdr3_nt: TGCGCCAGCAGCCAAGATTTATTAGTGAGGGAAGCTTTCTTT
cdr3_aa: CASSQDLLVREAFF

d_call: .
v_call: TRBV18
clone_size: .
j_call: TRBJ1-4
cdr3_nt: TGTGCCAGCTCACAAACTCAGGGGAGTCTTGAAAAACTGTTTTTT
cdr3_aa: CASSQTQGSLEKLFF

d_call: TRBD1
v_call: TRBV6-1
clone_size: .
j_call: TRBJ1-5
cdr3_nt: TGTGCCAGCAGTGCTCAACAGGGGGCATATCAGCCCCAGCATTTT
cdr3_aa: CASSAQQGAYQPQHF

d_call: .
v_call: TRBV5-1
clone_size: .
j_call: TRBJ2-2
cdr3_nt: TGCGCCAGCAGCCCAGCCTTGGTAATGGGGTACCAGGGCACCGGGGAGCTGTTTTTT
cdr3_aa: CASSPALVMGYQGTGELFF

d_call: .
v_call: TRBV5-6
clone_size: .
j_call: TRBJ2-1
cdr3_nt: TGTGCCAGCAGCTTGGAGCCCAACTCCTACAATGAGCAGTTCTTC
cdr3_aa: CASSLEPNSYNEQFF

d_call: .
v_call: TRBV5-6
clone_size: once
j_call: TRBJ2-7
cdr3_nt: TGTGCCAGCAGCCCCGAGAACGGGTATTCGGTCGAGCAGTACTTC
cdr3_aa: CASSPENGYSVEQYF

d_call: TRBD2
v_call: TRBV4-2
clone_size: .
j_call: TRBJ2-3
cdr3_nt: TGTGCCAGCAGCCCCCGACTAGCGGGGGCGACAGATACGCAGTATTTT
cdr3_aa: CASSPRLAGATDTQYF

d_call: .
v_call: TRBV19
clone_size: .
j_call: TRBJ1-5
cdr3_nt: TGTGCCAGTAGTATCCAAAGCAATCAGCCCCAGCATTTT
cdr3_aa: CASSIQSNQPQHF

d_call: .
v_call: TRBV18
clone_size: .
j_call: TRBJ1-1
cdr3_nt: TGTGCCAGCTCACCACCGAATCGGGGGGGCACTGAAGCTTTCTTT
cdr3_aa: CASSPPNRGGTEAFF

d_call: .
v_call: TRBV6-1
clone_size: .
j_call: TRBJ2-1
cdr3_nt: TGTGCCAGCAGTGAGCAGGGTTGGGAGCAGTTCTTC
cdr3_aa: CASSEQGWEQFF

d_call: .
v_call: TRBV2
clone_size: .
j_call: TRBJ1-2
cdr3_nt: TGTAAAAATCATCGGCGGGGAGACGTATACTATGGCTACACCTTC
cdr3_aa: CKNHRRGDVYYGYTF

d_call: .
v_call: TRBV6-5
clone_size: .
j_call: TRBJ1-1
cdr3_nt: TGTGCCAGCAGTTACTTCCGGACCAGGGACACTGAAGCTTTCTTT
cdr3_aa: CASSYFRTRDTEAFF

d_call: TRBD1
v_call: TRBV29-1
clone_size: once
j_call: TRBJ1-5
cdr3_nt: TGCAGCACCAAACAGGGGGCCGGTCAGCCCCAGCATTTT
cdr3_aa: CSTKQGAGQPQHF

d_call: TRBD2
v_call: TRBV19
clone_size: once
j_call: TRBJ2-1
cdr3_nt: TGTGCCAGTAGACGTACTAGCGGGTTAGGGCGCGAGCAGTTCTTC
cdr3_aa: CASRRTSGLGREQFF

d_call: TRBD1
v_call: TRBV2
clone_size: .
j_call: TRBJ1-2
cdr3_nt: TGTGCCAGCATGTCGGGACAGGGGGCCTATGGCTACACCTTC
cdr3_aa: CASMSGQGAYGYTF

d_call: TRBD2
v_call: TRBV4-3
clone_size: .
j_call: TRBJ2-2
cdr3_nt: TGCGCCAGCAGCCCGCTAGCGGGGGGGAACACCGGGGAGCTGTTTTTT
cdr3_aa: CASSPLAGGNTGELFF

d_call: .
v_call: TRBV7-2
clone_size: .
j_call: TRBJ1-5
cdr3_nt: TGTGCCAGCAGCTCTAGAATTATGGACAGTTATAGCAATCAGCCCCAGCATTTT
cdr3_aa: CASSSRIMDSYSNQPQHF

d_call: .
v_call: TRBV27
clone_size: .
j_call: TRBJ2-7
cdr3_nt: TGTGCCAGCAGACCCGGCGGAGGAACCTACGAGCAGTACTTC
cdr3_aa: CASRPGGGTYEQYF